The next 8 T cell receptor beta chains were all read from a single sample in a study of T cells in Graves' hyperthyroidism and ophthalmopathy. The source material, RNA transcripts, was used to amplify TCR beta CDR3 regions. HTBI primers were used for first-round RT-PCR of the TCR CDR3. Each CDR3 protein is one row after TCRdb ran MiXCR on the multiplex PCR reads. This table holds about 570,000 distinct CDR3 sequences, 35% to 55% found once. The sequenced sample consisted of peripheral blood or thyroid tissue (not recorded which). These receptors came from an adult woman with Graves' disease, either hyperthyroidism or ophthalmopathy (not recorded which).

This clonotype was counted many times. The CDR3 nucleotides read TGTGCCAGCAGCTTCAGCCGGGTTAGGGGGCCAGAGACCCAGTACTTC. It is translated as CASSFSRVRGPETQYF. The V and J genes are TRBV7-2 and TRBJ2-5, with TRBD1 identical over 7 bases. The J segment lost 4 bases and the V segment lost 3 bases, leaving 11 bases of the junction unmatched. This CDR3 region has 16 residues. Germline-derived CDR1 and CDR2 are SGHTA and FQGNSA.

This rearrangement joins TRBV3-1 to TRBJ2-3; a weak D match, TRBD2 (6 bases). This CDR3 has 12 residues. Trimming left V 5 bases short and J 7 bases short, with 10 bases between. The germline V gene has CDR1 LGHDT and CDR2 YNNKEL (reference sequence). The CDR3 is CASSYRGNTQYF. CDR3 coding DNA: TGTGCCAGCAGCTACCGCGGGAATACGCAGTATTTT.

Ten or more counts support this clonotype. The chain employs TRBV20-1 and TRBJ1-2; D may be TRBD1 (5 bases). Germline V gene data show CDR1 as DFQATT and CDR2 as SNEGSKA (reference sequence). The CDR3 runs to 15 residues. V shed 5 bases and J shed 7 bases, with 23 bases lying between them. CDR3 region: CSAQVPGPSLSGYTF. In DNA, the CDR3 is TGCAGTGCTCAAGTCCCGGGACCTTCTTTATCTGGCTACACCTTC.

The chain uses TRBV12-3 or TRBV12-4 and TRBJ2-5; D uncertain. The V gene lost 4 bases and the J gene lost 3 bases, with 18 bases spanning the gap. The CDR3 covers 16 residues. CDR3 loop: CASSYSTQDIKETQYF. CDR3 nucleotide sequence: TGTGCCAGCAGTTACTCGACCCAGGATATCAAAGAGACCCAGTACTTC.

This clonotype was observed a handful of times. The chain joins TRBV4-1 to TRBJ1-2; 11 positions match TRBD1. The length of the CDR3 is 14 residues. V gave up 1 base and J gave up 5 bases; unmatched junction bases: 0. Germline V gene lookup returns CDR1 MGHRA and CDR2 YSYEKL. Written as DNA, the CDR3 is TGCGCCAGCAGCCAAGGGGACAGGGGGTATGGCTACACCTTC. Translated, it gives CASSQGDRGYGYTF.

This clonotype was counted ten times or more. The gene calls are TRBV20-1 and TRBJ2-2, with D unclear. Germline values: CDR1 DFQATT, CDR2 SNEGSKA (reference sequence). This CDR3 region has 14 residues. V was cut by 6 bases and J by 8 bases, with 19 bases left in between. CDR3 loop: CSAGPRPLRGELFF. CDR3 DNA: TGCAGTGCAGGCCCCCGGCCGCTAAGGGGGGAGCTGTTTTTT.

This clonotype was observed at least ten times. The chain recombines TRBV5-1 with TRBJ1-2; 9 bases line up with TRBD1. Per germline, CDR1 SGHRS and CDR2 YFSETQ. J was trimmed by 2 bases and V by 4 bases; bases with no gene match: 6. This CDR3 spans 15 amino acids. CDR3 coding DNA: TGCGCCAGCAGCAGCACAGGGGGCCGAAACTATGGCTACACCTTC. Amino acids: CASSSTGGRNYGYTF.

This clonotype has only a few counts. This likely comes from a read error, as the CDR3 has no conserved phenylalanine or tryptophan at its end. The DNA is left out, because the CDR3 cannot be placed on it with certainty; the CDR3 is given as TCRdb lists it. V gene TRBV11-1 combines with J gene TRBJ2-6. The V gene's germline CDR1 is SGHAT and CDR2 FQDESV (reference sequence). From its first to its last residue, the CDR3 has 8 amino acids. The CDR3 loop is CASSPKTS.